A selection of T cell receptor beta chains follows, all from one sample in a study of T cell responses to AZD1222 COVID-19 vaccine. Only in-frame clones appear in the TCRdb table, and some are missing; sequencing was by immunoSEQ multiplex PCR. Here the sample spans some 140,000 clones, under 95% being singletons. This specimen was peripheral blood, taken on day 0 of AZD1222 vaccination. These receptors all stem from an adult in good health. Each CDR3 is given with its conserved first and last residue. D genes are given only for firm matches. Rows may omit the clone size; those that give it use once, few, many or a size class.

>TRBV5-1|TRBJ2-7|NA|NA
TGCGCCAGCAGCTTCGATCGGCAGTCCTACGAGCAGTACTTC
CASSFDRQSYEQYF
>TRBV6-6|TRBJ2-1|NA|NA
TGTGCCAGCAGTTACTCGCAAGGGCTTAAAAAGCAGTTCTTC
CASSYSQGLKKQFF
>TRBV4-2|TRBJ1-1|NA|TRBD1
TGTGCCAGCAGCCAGACAGGGAAGGCTGAAGCTTTCTTT
CASSQTGKAEAFF
>TRBV4-3|TRBJ2-7|few|TRBD1
TGCGCCAGCAGCCAAGAGGGGGACAGAACCCCCTACGAGCAGTACTTC
CASSQEGDRTPYEQYF
>TRBV27|TRBJ1-6|NA|NA
TGTGCCAGCAGTCCACCAGGGGACTCTTCACCCCTCCACTTT
CASSPPGDSSPLHF
>TRBV29-1|TRBJ1-1|NA|NA
TGCAGCGCCCTACACTGGAACACTGAAGCTTTCTTT
CSALHWNTEAFF
>TRBV18|TRBJ2-1|NA|NA
TGTGCCAGCTCACGGTCGACAGTAAGCTCCTACAATGAGCAGTTCTTC
CASSRSTVSSYNEQFF
>TRBV7-2|TRBJ1-1|NA|TRBD1
TGTGCCAGCAGCTTGGCCGGGACAGGGGTGGCTTTCTTT
CASSLAGTGVAFF
>TRBV11-3|TRBJ2-7|NA|NA
TGTGCCAGCAGCTTGGGCGGGCCCTACGAGCAGTACTTC
CASSLGGPYEQYF
>TRBV5-1|TRBJ2-7|NA|NA
TGCGCCAGCGGGCTGGACCCTAGCTCCTACGAGCAGTACTTC
CASGLDPSSYEQYF
>TRBV15|TRBJ1-5|NA|NA
TGTGCCACCAGCGGCGAAGGGGGGGTCGGGCAGCCCCAGCATTTT
CATSGEGGVGQPQHF
>TRBV19|TRBJ1-2|NA|NA
TGTGCCAGTAGTATTCCAGCCTATGGCTACACCTTC
CASSIPAYGYTF
>TRBV7-2|TRBJ2-3|NA|NA
TGTGCCAGCAGCTTGACTGCACCTAGCACAGATACGCAGTATTTT
CASSLTAPSTDTQYF
>TRBV7-9|TRBJ1-3|NA|NA
TGTGCCAGCAGCTCACAGGGCCCTGGAAACACCATATATTTT
CASSSQGPGNTIYF
>TRBV7-8|TRBJ1-3|NA|NA
TGTGCCAGCAGCTTTCCAGGCCTAAGCTCTGGAAACACCATATATTTT
CASSFPGLSSGNTIYF
>TRBV1|TRBJ1-5|NA|NA
TGCACCAGCAGCCAAGAGAGTTGGGACAGGGAAGGACGCAATCAGCCCCAGCATTTT
CTSSQESWDREGRNQPQHF
>TRBV5-1|TRBJ1-1|NA|TRBD1
TGCGCCAGCGGTTCAAGACAGGGCACTGAAGCTTTCTTT
CASGSRQGTEAFF
>TRBV11-3|TRBJ2-1|NA|NA
TGTGCCAGCAGCTTAGAGGGACGTAGTCCATACAATGAGCAGTTCTTC
CASSLEGRSPYNEQFF
>TRBV2|TRBJ2-5|NA|TRBD2
TGTGCCAGCCATCGGGACTACGCGGAAGAGACCCAGTACTTC
CASHRDYAEETQYF
>TRBV6-5|TRBJ1-3|NA|TRBD1
TGTGCCAGCAGTTTCAGGGGGAGCTCTGGAAACACCATATATTTT
CASSFRGSSGNTIYF
>TRBV25-1|TRBJ1-1|NA|NA
TGTGCCAGCAGTGCAACGACAGACATGAACACTGAAGCTTTCTTT
CASSATTDMNTEAFF
>TRBV5-5|TRBJ2-7|NA|TRBD1
TGTGCCAGCAGCCTGACGACAGGGGGCGCGTACGAGCAGTACTTC
CASSLTTGGAYEQYF
>TRBV11-2|TRBJ1-2|NA|TRBD1
TGTGCCAGCAGCTTAGATGGGACAGGCTTTTCGGATGGCTACACCTTC
CASSLDGTGFSDGYTF
>TRBV12-5|TRBJ1-1|NA|NA
TGTGCTAGTGGTTTATATTTTAACACTGAAGCTTTCTTT
CASGLYFNTEAFF
>TRBV11-1|TRBJ2-3|NA|NA
TGTGCCAGCAGCTTAGGCCAGGGTTTCGGTACGCAGTATTTT
CASSLGQGFGTQYF
>TRBV4-1|TRBJ2-7|NA|TRBD2
TGCGCCAGCAGCCCCTGGACTAGCGGGGGCTACGAGCAGTACTTC
CASSPWTSGGYEQYF
>TRBV10-3|TRBJ2-5|NA|NA
TGTGCCATCAGTGCTACTATGAGGGCAGAAGAGACCCAGTACTTC
CAISATMRAEETQYF
>TRBV28|TRBJ1-2|NA|NA
TGTGCCAGCAGTTTTCGGACAGTGAACGTGCACCTCTATGGCTACACCTTC
CASSFRTVNVHLYGYTF
>TRBV7-9|TRBJ1-2|NA|NA
TGTGCCAGCAGCCACCCAGGGGTTGGAAACTATGGCTACACCTTC
CASSHPGVGNYGYTF
>TRBV4-3|TRBJ1-5|once|TRBD1
TGCGCCAGCAGCCAAGATCTGGTGACAGGGAATTTGCCCCAGCATTTT
CASSQDLVTGNLPQHF
>TRBV9|TRBJ1-2|NA|NA
TGTGCCAGCAGCGTAGGGCCCTATGGCTACACCTTC
CASSVGPYGYTF
>TRBV5-1|TRBJ2-1|NA|TRBD1
TGCGCCAGCAGCCCAACTCCCTCGGGCAGGGGACAGGGATTGTTCTTC
CASSPTPSGRGQGLFF
>TRBV5-1|TRBJ2-2|NA|TRBD1
TGCGCCAGCAGCTTGATTTCCGGGACAGCGAACACCGGGGAGCTGTTTTTT
CASSLISGTANTGELFF
>TRBV18|TRBJ1-6|NA|NA
TGTGCCAGCTCACCAGTTGGGGACATAAGGGATCGGTCCCTCCACTTT
CASSPVGDIRDRSLHF
>TRBV28|TRBJ1-3|NA|TRBD1
TGTGCCAGCAGTTTCTCGGACAGGGGCGGTGGAAACACCATATATTTT
CASSFSDRGGGNTIYF
>TRBV6-5|TRBJ1-1|NA|TRBD1
TGTGCCAGCAAGATAGGACAGGACACTGAAGCTTTCTTT
CASKIGQDTEAFF
>TRBV5-6|TRBJ1-1|NA|NA
TGTGCCAGCAGCTTAGGTTACGACACTGAAGCTTTCTTT
CASSLGYDTEAFF